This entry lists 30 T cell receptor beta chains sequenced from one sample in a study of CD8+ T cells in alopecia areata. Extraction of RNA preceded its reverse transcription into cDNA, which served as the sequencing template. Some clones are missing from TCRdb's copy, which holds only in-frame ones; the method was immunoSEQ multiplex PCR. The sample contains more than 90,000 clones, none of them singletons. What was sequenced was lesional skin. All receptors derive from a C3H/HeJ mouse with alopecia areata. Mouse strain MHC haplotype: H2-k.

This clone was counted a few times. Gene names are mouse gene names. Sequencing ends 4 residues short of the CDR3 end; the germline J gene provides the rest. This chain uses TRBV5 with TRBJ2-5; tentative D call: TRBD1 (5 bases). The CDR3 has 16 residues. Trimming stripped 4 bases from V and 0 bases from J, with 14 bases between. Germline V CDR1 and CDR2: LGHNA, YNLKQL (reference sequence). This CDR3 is CASSPLDSVNQDTQYF. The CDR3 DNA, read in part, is TGTGCCAGCAGCCCCCTCGACAGTGTTAACCAAGAC.

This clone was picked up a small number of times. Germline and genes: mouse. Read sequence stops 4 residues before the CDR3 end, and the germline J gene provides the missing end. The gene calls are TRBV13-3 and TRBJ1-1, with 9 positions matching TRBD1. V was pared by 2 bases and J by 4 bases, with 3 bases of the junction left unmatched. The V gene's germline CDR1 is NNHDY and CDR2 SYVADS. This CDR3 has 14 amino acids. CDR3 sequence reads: CASSEGDRVTEVFF. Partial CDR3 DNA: TGTGCCAGCAGTGAAGGGGACAGGGTCACA.

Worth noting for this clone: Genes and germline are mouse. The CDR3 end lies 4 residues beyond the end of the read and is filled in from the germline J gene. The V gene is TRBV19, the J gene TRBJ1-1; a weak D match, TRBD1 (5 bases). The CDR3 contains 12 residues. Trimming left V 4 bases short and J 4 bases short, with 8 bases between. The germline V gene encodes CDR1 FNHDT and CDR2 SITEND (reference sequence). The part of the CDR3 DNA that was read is TGTGCCAGCAGTCCAGGGTTCACA. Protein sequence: CASSPGFT. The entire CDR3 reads CASSPGFTEVFF.

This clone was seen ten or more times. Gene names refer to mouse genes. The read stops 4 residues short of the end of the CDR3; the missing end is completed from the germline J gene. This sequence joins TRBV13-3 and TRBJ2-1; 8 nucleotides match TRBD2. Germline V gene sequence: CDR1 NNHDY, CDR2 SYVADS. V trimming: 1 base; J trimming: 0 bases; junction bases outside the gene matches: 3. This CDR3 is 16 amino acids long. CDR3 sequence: CASSDNWGFNYAEQFF. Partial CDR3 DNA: TGTGCCAGCAGTGATAACTGGGGGTTTAACTATGCT.

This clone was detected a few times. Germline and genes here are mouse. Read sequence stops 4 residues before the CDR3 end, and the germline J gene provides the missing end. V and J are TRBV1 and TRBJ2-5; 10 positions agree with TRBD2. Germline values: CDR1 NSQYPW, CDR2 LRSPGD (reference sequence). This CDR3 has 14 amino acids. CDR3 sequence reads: CTCSGGTGEDTQYF. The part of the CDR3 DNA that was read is TGCACCTGCAGTGGTGGGACTGGGGAGGAC. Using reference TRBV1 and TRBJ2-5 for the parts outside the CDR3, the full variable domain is VTLLEQNPRWRLVPRGQAVNLRCILKNSQYPWMSWYQQDLQKQLQWLFTLRSPGDKEVKSLPGADYLATRVTDTELRLQVANMSQGRTLYCTCSGGTGEDTQYFGPGTRLLVL.

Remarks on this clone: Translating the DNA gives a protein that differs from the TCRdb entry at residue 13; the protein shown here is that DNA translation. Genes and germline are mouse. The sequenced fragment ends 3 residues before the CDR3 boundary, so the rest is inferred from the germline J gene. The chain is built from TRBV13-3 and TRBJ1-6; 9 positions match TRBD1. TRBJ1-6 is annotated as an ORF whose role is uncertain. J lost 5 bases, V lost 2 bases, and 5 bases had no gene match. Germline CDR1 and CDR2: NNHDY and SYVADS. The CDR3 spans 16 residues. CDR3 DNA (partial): TGTGCCAGCAGTGAGGGGACAGGGAGGGATAATTCGCCC. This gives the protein CASSEGTGRDNSP. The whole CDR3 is CASSEGTGRDNSPLYF.

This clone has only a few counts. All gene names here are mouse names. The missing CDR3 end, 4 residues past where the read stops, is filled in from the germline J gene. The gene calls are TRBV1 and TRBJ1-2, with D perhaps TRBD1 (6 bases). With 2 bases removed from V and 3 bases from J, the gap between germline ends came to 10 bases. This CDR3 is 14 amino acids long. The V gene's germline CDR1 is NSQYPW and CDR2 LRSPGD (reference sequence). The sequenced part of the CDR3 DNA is TGCACCTGCAGTGCATCAGGGGATGACTCC. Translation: CTCSASGDDS. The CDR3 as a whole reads CTCSASGDDSDYTF.

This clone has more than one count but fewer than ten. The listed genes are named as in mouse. The sequenced CDR3 bases are TGTGCCAGCAGTCCCTTACACCGAAACTATGCT. Residues: CASSPLHRNYA. The CDR3, in full, reads CASSPLHRNYAEQFF. This chain links TRBV19 with TRBJ2-1, with D uncertain. The read falls 4 residues short of the CDR3 end, and the missing part is taken from the germline J gene. Trimming shortened V by 4 bases and J by 1 base, and 12 bases separated the two germline ends. The CDR3 has 15 amino acids. Per germline, CDR1 FNHDT and CDR2 SITEND (reference sequence).

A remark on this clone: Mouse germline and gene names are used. This CDR3 reads CASSDDGDWGTYEQYF. The sequenced CDR3 bases are TGTGCCAGCAGTGATGATGGGGACTGGGGGACCTAT. The chain links TRBV13-1 to TRBJ2-7; TRBD2 matches 11 bases. The read ends 4 residues before the CDR3 terminus; that terminus is restored from the germline J gene. Germline trimming cut 0 bases from V and 2 bases from J; bases unmatched to any gene: 4. This CDR3 region has 16 residues. The V gene's germline CDR1 is NSHNY and CDR2 SYGAGN.

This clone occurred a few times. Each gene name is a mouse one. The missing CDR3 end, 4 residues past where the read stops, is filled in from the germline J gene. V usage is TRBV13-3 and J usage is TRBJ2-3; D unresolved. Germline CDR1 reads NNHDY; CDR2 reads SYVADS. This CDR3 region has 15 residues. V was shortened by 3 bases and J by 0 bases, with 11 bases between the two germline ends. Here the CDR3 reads CASSATTPSAETLYF. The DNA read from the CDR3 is TGTGCCAGCAGTGCGACAACCCCTAGTGCAGAA.

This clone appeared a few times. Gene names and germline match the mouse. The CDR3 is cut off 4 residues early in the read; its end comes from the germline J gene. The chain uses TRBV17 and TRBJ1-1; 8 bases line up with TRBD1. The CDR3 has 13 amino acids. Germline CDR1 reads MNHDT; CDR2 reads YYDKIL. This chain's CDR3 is CASSRGQATEVFF. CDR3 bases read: TGTGCTAGCAGTAGGGGACAGGCGACA.

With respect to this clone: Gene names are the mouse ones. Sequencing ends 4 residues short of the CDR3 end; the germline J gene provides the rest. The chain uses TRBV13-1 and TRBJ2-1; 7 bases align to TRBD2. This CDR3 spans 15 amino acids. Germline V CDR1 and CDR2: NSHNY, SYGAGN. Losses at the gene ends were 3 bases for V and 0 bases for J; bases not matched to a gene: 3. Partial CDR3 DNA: TGTGCCAGCAGTGGGACTGGTTTTAACTATGCT. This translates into CASSGTGFNYA. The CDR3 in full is CASSGTGFNYAEQFF.

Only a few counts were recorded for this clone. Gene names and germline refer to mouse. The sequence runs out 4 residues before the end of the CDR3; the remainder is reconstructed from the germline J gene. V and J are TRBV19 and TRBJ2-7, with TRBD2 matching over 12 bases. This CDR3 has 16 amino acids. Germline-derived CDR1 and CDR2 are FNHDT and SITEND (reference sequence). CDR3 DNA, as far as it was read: TGTGCCAGCAGCACACCTCCGGGACTGGGGGGATAT. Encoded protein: CASSTPPGLGGY. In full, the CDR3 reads CASSTPPGLGGYEQYF.

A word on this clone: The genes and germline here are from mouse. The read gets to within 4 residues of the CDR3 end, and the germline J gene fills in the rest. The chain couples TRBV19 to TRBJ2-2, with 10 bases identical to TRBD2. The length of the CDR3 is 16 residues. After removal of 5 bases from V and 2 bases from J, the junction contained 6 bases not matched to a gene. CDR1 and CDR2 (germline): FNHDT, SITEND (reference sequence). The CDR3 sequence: CASRPDWGVNTGQLYF. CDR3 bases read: TGTGCCAGCAGGCCTGACTGGGGGGTTAACACCGGG.

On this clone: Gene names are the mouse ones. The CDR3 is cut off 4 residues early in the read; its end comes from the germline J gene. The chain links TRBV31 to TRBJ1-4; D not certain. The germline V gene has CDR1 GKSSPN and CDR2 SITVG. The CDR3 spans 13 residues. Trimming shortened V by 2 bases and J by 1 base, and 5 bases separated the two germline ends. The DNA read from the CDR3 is TGTGCCTGGAGTTACAGTTCCAACGAA. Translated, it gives CAWSYSSNE. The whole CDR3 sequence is CAWSYSSNERLFF.

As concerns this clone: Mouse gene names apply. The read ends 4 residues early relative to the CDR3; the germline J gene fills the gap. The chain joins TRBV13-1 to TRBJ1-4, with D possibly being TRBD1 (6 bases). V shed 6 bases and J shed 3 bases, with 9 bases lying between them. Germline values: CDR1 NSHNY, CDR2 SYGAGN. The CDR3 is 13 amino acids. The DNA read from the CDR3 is TGTGCCAGCAACAGGGCGGCCAACGAA. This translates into CASNRAANE. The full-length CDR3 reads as CASNRAANERLFF.

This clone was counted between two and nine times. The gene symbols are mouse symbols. CDR3 DNA (partial): TGTGCCAGCAGTATCGTGCCAGGGGGAGGGGCT. This gives the protein CASSIVPGGGA. Given in full, the CDR3 is CASSIVPGGGAEQFF. This chain joins TRBV19 and TRBJ2-1; TRBD1 matches 7 bases. Read sequence stops 4 residues before the CDR3 end, and the germline J gene provides the missing end. CDR1 and CDR2 (germline): FNHDT, SITEND (reference sequence). The CDR3 extends over 15 amino acids.

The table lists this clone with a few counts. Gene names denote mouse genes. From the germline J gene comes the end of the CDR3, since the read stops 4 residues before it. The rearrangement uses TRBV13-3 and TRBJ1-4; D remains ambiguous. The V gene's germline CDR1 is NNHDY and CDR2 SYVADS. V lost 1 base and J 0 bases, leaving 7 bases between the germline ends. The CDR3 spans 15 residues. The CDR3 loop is CASSDIQVSNERLFF. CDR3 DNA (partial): TGTGCCAGCAGTGATATCCAGGTTTCCAACGAA.

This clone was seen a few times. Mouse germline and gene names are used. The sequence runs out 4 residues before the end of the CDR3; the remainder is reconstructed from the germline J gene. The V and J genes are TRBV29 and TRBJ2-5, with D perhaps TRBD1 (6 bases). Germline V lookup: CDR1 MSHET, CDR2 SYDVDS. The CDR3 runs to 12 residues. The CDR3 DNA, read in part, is TGTGCTAGCAGTTTTGACAGGGAC. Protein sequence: CASSFDRD. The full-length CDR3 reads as CASSFDRDTQYF.

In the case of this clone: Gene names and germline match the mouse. CDR3 bases read: TGTGCCAGCAGTATAGCAACAATCACA. It specifies CASSIATIT. The whole CDR3 sequence is CASSIATITEVFF. The genes are TRBV19 and TRBJ1-1; the D is unclear. Read data end 4 residues before the CDR3 end; the end is taken from the germline J gene. V was cut by 0 bases and J by 4 bases, with 7 bases left in between. CDR3 length: 13 amino acids. Per germline, CDR1 FNHDT and CDR2 SITEND (reference sequence).

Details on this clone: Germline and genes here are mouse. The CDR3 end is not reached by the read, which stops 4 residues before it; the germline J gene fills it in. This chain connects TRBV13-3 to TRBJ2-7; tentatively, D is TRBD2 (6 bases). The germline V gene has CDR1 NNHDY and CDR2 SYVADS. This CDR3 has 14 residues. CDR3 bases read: TGTGCCAGCAGTGATCGGGACTCTTCTTAT. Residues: CASSDRDSSY. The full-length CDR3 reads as CASSDRDSSYEQYF.

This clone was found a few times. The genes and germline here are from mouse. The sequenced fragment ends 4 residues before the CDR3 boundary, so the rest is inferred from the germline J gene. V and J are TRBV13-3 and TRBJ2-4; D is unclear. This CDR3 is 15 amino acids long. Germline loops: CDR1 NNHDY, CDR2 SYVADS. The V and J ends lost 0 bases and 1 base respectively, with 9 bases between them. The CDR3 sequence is CASSDEGQGQNTLYF. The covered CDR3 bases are TGTGCCAGCAGTGATGAAGGCCAGGGTCAAAAC.

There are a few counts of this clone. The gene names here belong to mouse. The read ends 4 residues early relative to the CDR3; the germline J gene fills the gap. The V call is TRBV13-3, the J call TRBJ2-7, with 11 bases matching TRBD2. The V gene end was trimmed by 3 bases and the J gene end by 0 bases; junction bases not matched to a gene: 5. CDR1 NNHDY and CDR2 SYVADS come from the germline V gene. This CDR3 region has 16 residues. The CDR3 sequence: CASSARDWGNSYEQYF. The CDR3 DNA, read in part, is TGTGCCAGCAGTGCCCGGGACTGGGGGAACTCCTAT.

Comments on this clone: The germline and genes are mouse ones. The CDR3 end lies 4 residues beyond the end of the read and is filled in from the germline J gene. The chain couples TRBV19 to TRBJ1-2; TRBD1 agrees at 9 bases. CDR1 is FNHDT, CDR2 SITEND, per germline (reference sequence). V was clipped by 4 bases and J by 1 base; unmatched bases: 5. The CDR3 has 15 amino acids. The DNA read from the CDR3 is TGTGCCAGCAGTCCGACAGGGGGAAAAAACTCC. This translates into CASSPTGGKNS. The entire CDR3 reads CASSPTGGKNSDYTF.

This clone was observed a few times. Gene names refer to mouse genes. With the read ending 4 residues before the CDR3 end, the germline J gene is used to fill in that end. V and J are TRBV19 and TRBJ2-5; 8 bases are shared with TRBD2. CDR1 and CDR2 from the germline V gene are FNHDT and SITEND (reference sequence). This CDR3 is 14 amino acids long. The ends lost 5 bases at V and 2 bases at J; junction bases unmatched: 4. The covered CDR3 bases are TGTGCCAGCAGCCCTTGGGGGGGCCAAGAC. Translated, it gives CASSPWGGQD. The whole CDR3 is CASSPWGGQDTQYF.

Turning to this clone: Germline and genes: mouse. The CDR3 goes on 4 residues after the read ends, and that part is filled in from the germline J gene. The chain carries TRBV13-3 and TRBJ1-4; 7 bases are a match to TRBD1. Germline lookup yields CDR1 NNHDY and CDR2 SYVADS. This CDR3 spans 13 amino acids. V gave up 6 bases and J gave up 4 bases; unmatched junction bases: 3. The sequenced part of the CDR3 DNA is TGTGCCAGCACACAGGGGTACAACGAA. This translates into CASTQGYNE. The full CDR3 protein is CASTQGYNERLFF.

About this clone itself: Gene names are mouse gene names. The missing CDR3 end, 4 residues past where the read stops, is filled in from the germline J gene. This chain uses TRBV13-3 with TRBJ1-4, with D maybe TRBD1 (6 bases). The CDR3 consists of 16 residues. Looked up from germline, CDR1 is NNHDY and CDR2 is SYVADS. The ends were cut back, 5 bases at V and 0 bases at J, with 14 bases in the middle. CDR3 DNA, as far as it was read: TGTGCCAGCAGCTCCGGGACATCGATTTCCAACGAA. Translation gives CASSSGTSISNE. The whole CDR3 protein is CASSSGTSISNERLFF.

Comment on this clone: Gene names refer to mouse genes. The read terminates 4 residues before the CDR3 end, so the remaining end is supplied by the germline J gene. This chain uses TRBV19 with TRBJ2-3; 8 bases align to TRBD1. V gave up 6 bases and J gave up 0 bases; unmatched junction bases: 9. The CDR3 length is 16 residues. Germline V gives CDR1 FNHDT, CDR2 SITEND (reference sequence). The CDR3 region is CASTPPDRDSAETLYF. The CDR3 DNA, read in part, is TGTGCCAGCACCCCTCCGGACAGGGATAGTGCAGAA.

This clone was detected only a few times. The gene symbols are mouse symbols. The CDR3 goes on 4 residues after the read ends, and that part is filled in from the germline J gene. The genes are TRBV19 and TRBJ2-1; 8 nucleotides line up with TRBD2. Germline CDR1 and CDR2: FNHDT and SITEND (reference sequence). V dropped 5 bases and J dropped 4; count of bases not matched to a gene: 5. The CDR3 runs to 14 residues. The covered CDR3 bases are TGTGCCAGCAGCCACCGGGACTGGTATGCT. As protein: CASSHRDWYA. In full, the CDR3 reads CASSHRDWYAEQFF.

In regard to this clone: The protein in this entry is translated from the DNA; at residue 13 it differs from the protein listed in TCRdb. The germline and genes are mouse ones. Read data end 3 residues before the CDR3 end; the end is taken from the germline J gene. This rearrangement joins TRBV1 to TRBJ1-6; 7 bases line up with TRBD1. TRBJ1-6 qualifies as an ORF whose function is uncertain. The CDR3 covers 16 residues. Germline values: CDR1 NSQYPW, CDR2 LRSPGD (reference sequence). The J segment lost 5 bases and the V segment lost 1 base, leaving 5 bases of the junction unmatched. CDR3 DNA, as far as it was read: TGCACCTGCAGTGCAGTGAGGGGGCGAGATAATTCGCCC. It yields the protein CTCSAVRGRDNSP. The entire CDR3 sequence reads CTCSAVRGRDNSPLYF.